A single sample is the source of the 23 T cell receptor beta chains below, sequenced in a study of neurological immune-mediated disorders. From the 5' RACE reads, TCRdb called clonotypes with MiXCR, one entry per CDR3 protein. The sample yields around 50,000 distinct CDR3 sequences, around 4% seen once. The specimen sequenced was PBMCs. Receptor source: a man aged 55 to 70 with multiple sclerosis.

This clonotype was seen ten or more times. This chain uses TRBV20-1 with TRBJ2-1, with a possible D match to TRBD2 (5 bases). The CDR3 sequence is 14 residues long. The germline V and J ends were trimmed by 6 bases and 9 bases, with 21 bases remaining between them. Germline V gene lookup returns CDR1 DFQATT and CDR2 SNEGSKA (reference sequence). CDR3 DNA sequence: TGCAGTGCCGCCGGGGATTCCCGAATCCCTGAGCAGTTCTTC. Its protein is CSAAGDSRIPEQFF.

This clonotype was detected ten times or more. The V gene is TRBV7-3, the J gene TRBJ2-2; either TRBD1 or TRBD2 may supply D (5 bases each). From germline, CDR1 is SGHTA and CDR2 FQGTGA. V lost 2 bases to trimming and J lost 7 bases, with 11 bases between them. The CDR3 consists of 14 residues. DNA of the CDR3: TGTGCCAGCAGCTTAGGGGGTGAAGGCGGGGAGCTGTTTTTT. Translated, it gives CASSLGGEGGELFF.

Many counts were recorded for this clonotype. For the CDR3, the DNA is TGTGCCAGCTCCCAACAGGCCGGGGGGCGAACCACCGGGGAGCTGTTTTTT. Its protein is CASSQQAGGRTTGELFF. V and J are TRBV18 and TRBJ2-2; weak D call: TRBD2 (7 bases). V lost 6 bases to trimming and J lost 4 bases, with 21 bases between them. CDR3 length: 17 amino acids. Germline V gene lookup returns CDR1 KGHSH and CDR2 LQKENI.

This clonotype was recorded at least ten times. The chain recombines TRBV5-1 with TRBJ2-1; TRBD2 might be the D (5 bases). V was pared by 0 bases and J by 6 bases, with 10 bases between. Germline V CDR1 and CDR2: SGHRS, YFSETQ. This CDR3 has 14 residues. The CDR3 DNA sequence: TGCGCCAGCAGCTTGGATACCGCGGGCAATGAGCAGTTCTTC. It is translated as CASSLDTAGNEQFF.

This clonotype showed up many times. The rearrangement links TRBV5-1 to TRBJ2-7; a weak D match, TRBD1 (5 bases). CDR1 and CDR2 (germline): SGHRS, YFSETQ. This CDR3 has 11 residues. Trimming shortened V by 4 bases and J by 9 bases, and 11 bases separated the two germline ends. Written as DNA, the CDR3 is TGCGCCAGCAGCACTGACAGAACGCAGTACTTC. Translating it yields CASSTDRTQYF.

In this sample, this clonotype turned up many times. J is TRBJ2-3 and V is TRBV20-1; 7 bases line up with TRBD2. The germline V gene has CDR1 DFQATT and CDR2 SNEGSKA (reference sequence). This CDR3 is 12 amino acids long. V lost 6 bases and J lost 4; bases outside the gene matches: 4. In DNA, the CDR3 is TGCAGTGCCGCCGCGGGGGCAGATACGCAGTATTTT. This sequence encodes CSAAAGADTQYF.

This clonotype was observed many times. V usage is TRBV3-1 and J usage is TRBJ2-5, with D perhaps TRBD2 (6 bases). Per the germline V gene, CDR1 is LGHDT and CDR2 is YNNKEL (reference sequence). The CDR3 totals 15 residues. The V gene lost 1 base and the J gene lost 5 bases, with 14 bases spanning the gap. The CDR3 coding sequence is TGTGCCAGCAGCCAAGGGACCGGGAGCGTGGAGACCCAGTACTTC. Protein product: CASSQGTGSVETQYF.

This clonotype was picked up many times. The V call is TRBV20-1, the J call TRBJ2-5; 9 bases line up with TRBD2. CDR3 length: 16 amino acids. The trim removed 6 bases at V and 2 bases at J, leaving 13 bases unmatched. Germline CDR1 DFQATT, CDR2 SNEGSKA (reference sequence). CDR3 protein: CSALDGLAGDQETQYF. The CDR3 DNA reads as TGCAGTGCCCTGGATGGGTTAGCGGGAGATCAAGAGACCCAGTACTTC.

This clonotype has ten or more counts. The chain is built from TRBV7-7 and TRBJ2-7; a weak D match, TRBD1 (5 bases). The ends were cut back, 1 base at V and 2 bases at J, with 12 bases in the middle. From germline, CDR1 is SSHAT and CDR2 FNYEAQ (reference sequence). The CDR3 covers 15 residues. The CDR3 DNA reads TGTGCCAGCAGCTTAGGTGCAGGGTCCGCCTACGAGCAGTACTTC. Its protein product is CASSLGAGSAYEQYF.

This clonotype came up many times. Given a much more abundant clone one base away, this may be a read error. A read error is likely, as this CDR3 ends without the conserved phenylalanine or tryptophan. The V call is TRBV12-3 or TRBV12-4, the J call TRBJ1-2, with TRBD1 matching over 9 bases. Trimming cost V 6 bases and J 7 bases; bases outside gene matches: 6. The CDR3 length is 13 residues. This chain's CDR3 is CASREGQGLGYTC. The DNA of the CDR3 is TGTGCCAGCAGGGAGGGACAGGGTCTTGGCTACACCTGC.

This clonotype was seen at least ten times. CDR3 DNA: TGTGCCAGCAGCCTGGGGCAGTTGCCGAGCGCAGATACGCAGTATTTT. Translating gives CASSLGQLPSADTQYF. This sequence joins TRBV9 and TRBJ2-3, with D possibly being TRBD1 (5 bases). Germline-derived CDR1 and CDR2 are SGDLS and YYNGEE. CDR3 size: 16 residues. V shed 4 bases and J shed 4 bases, with 19 bases lying between them. Filled out from reference TRBV9 and TRBJ2-3, the complete variable domain reads DSGVTQTPKHLITATGQRVTLRCSPRSGDLSVYWYQQSLDQGLQFLIQYYNGEERAKGNILERFSAQQFPDLHSELNLSSLELGDSALYFCASSLGQLPSADTQYFGPGTRLTVL.

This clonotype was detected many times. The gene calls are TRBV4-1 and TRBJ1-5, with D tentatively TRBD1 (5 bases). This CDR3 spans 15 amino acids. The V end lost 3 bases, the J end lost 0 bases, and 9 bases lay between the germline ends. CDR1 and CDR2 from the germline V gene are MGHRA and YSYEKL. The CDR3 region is CASSQAGTSNQPQHF. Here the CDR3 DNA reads TGCGCCAGCAGCCAGGCCGGGACTAGCAATCAGCCCCAGCATTTT.

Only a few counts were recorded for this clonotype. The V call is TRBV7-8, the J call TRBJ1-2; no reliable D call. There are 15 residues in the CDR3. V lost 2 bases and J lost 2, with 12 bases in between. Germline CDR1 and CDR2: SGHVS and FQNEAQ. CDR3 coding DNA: TGTGCCAGCAGCTTACGGGAGGGTAGGAACTATGGCTACACCTTC. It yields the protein CASSLREGRNYGYTF.

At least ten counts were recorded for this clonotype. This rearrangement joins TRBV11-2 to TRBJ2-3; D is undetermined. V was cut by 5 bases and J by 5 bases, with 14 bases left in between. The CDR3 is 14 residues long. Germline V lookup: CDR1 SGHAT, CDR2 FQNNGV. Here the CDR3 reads CASSPTRPGDTQYF. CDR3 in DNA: TGTGCCAGCAGCCCTACCAGACCCGGAGATACGCAGTATTTT.

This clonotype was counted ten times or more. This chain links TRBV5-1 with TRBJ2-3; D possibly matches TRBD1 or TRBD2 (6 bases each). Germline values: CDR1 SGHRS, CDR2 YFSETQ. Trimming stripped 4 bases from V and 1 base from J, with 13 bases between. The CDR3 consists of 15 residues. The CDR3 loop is CASSPFRGRTDTQYF. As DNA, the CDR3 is TGCGCCAGCAGCCCGTTCCGGGGGCGCACAGATACGCAGTATTTT.

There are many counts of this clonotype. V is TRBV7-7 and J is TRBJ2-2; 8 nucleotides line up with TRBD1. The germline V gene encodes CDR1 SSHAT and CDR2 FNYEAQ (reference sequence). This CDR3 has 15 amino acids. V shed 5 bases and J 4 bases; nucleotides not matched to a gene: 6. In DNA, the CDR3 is TGTGCCAGCAGCCCCAGCCAGGGGGCCACCGGGGAGCTGTTTTTT. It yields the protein CASSPSQGATGELFF.

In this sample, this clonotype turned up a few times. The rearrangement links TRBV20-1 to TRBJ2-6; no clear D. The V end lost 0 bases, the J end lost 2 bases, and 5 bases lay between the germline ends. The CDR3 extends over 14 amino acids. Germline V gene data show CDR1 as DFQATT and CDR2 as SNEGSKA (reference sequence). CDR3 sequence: CSARDMTGANVLTF. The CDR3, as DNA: TGCAGTGCTAGAGATATGACTGGGGCCAACGTCCTGACTTTC.

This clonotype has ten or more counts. The CDR3 DNA sequence: TGCAGTGCTAGGGTTACAGGGGACGGAGAGACCCAGTACTTC. This gives the protein CSARVTGDGETQYF. The chain is built from TRBV20-1 and TRBJ2-5; 7 nucleotides align to TRBD1. The CDR3 has 14 residues. Germline-derived CDR1 and CDR2 are DFQATT and SNEGSKA (reference sequence). After removal of 3 bases from V and 4 bases from J, the junction contained 8 bases not matched to a gene.

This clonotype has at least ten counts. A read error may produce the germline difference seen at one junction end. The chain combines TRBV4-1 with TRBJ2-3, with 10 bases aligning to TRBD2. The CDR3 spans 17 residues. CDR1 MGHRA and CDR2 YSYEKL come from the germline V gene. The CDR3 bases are TGCGCCAGCAGCCAAGATCATAGGACTAGCGGCACGGATACGCAGTATTTT. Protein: CASSQDHRTSGTDTQYF.

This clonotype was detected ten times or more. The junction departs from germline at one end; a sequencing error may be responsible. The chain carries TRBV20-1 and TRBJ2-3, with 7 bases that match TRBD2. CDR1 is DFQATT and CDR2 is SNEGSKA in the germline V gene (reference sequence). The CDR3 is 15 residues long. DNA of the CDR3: TGCAGTGCCAGAGAGCCCGGGGGGTACACAGATACGCAGTATTTT. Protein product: CSAREPGGYTDTQYF.

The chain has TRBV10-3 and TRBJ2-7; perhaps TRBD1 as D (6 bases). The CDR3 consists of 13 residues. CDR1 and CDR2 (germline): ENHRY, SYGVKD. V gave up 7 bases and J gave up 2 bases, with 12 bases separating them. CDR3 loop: CAIKGHLTYEQYF. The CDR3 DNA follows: TGTGCCATCAAGGGACATCTCACCTACGAGCAGTACTTC.

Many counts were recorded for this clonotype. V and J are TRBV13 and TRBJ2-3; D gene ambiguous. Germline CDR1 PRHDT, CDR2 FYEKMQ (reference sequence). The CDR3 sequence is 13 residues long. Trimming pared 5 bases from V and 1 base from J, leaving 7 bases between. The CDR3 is CASSPRRTDTQYF. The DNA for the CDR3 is TGTGCCAGCAGCCCTCGTCGCACAGATACGCAGTATTTT.

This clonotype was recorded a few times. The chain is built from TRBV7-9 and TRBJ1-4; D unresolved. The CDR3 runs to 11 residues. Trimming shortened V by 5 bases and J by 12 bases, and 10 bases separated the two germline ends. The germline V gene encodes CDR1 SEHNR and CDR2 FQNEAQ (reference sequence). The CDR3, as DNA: TGTGCCAGCAGCGCCCACGGGGAACTGTTTTTT. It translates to CASSAHGELFF.